The clone carrying this T cell receptor (beta chain) has only one observation. As processed by the authors: Nucleated cell counts were estimated from reference gene primer amplification. Assay: immunoSEQ multiplex PCR; the TCRdb copy retains only in-frame clones and omits some. The D gene and trimming were derived from the DNA, and the V and J assignments and clone size from that table. This table has about 270,000 clones, approximately 92% appearing once. The data were taken from a study of blood T cell repertoires in COVID-19. In assigning cohorts, the study relied on participant-reported clinical history. Trimming left V 2 bases short and J 4 bases short, with 14 bases between. CDR3 length: 15 residues. Germline CDR1 and CDR2: SGHRS and YFSETQ.

V and J are TRBV5-1 and TRBJ2-3; maybe TRBD2 (6 bases). The origin of this receptor is a woman aged 18-29 years who had recovered from COVID-19. Sequenced sample: PBMCs or T cells enriched from blood (not recorded which). CDR3 protein: CASSFGSTISDTQYF. The CDR3 DNA follows: TGCGCCAGCAGCTTCGGGAGCACTATTTCAGATACGCAGTATTTT.